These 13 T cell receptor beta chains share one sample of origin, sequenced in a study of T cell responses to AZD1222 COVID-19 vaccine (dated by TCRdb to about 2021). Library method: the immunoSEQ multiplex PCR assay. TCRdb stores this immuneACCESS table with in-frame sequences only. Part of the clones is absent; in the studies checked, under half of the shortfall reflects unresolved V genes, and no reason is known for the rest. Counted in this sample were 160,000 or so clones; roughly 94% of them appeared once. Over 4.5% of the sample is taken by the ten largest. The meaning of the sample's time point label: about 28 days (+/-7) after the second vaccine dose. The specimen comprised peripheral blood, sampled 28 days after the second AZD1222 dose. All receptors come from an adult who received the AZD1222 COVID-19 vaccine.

The CDR3 region is CASRLRGKRANQPQHF. CDR3 DNA sequence: TGTGCCAGCAGGCTTAGGGGAAAGAGGGCCAATCAGCCCCAGCATTTT. The rearrangement uses TRBV28 and TRBJ1-5; TRBD1 might be the D (5 bases). Trimming left V 6 bases short and J 3 bases short, with 18 bases between. This CDR3 is built from 16 residues. The germline CDR1 and CDR2 sequences are MDHEN and SYDVKM.

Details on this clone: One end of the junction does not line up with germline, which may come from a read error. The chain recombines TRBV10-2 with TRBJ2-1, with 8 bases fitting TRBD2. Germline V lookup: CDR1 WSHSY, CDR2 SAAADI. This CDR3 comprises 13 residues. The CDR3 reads CASCDHGGRNRFF. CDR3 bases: TGCGCCAGCTGTGACCACGGCGGGAGGAATCGGTTCTTC.

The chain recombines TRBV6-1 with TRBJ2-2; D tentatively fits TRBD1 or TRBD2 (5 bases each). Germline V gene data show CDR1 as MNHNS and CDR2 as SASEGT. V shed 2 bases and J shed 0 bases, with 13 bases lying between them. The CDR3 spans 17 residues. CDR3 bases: TGTGCCAGCAGTGAAACTAGGGGATACTCGAACACCGGGGAGCTGTTTTTT. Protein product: CASSETRGYSNTGELFF.

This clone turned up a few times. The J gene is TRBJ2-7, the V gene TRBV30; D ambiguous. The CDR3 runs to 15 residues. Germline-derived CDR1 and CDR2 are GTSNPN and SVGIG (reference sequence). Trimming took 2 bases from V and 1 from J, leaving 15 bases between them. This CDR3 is CAWSYSTSFSYEQYF. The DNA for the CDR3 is TGTGCCTGGAGTTATTCGACATCGTTTTCCTACGAGCAGTACTTC.

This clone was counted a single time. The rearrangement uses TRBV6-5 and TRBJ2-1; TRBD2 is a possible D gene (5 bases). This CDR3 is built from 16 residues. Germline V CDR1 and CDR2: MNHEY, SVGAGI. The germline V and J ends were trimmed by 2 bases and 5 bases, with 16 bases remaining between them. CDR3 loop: CASSYITAGRNNEQFF. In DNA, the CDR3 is TGTGCCAGCAGTTACATAACGGCGGGTAGAAACAATGAGCAGTTCTTC.

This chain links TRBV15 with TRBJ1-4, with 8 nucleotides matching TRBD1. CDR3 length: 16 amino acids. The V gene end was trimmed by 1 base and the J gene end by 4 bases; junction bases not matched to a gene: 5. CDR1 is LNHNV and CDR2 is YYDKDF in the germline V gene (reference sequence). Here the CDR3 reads CATSRAQGAGNEKLFF. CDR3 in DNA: TGTGCCACCAGCAGAGCCCAGGGGGCCGGTAATGAAAAACTGTTTTTT.

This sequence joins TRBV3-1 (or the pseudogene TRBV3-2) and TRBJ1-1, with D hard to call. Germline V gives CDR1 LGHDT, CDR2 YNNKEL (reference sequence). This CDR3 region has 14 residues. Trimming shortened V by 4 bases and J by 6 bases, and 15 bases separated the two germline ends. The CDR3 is CASSPREGNAEAFF. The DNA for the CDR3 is TGTGCCAGCAGCCCGCGGGAAGGGAATGCTGAAGCTTTCTTT.

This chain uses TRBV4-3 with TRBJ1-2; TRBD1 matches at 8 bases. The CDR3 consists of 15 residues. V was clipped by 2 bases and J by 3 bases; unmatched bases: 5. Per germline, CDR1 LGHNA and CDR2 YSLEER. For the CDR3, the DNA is TGCGCCAGCAGCCAAATACAGGGGGGTTACTATGGCTACACCTTC. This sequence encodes CASSQIQGGYYGYTF.

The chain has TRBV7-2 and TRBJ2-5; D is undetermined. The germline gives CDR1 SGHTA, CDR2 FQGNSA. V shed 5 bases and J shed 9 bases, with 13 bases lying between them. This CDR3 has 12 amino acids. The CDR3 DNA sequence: TGTGCCAGCAGCCCAGCTGGGTCGGCCCAGTACTTC. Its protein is CASSPAGSAQYF.

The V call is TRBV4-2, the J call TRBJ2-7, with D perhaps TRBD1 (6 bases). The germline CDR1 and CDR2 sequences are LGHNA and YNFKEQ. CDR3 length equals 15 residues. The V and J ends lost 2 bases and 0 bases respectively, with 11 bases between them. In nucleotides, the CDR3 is TGTGCCAGCAGCCAATCTGGACAGTTCTCCTACGAGCAGTACTTC. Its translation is CASSQSGQFSYEQYF.

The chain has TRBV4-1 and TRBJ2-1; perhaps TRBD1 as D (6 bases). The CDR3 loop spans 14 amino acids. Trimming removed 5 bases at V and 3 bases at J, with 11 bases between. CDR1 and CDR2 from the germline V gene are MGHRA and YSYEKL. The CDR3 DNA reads TGCGCCAGCAGCTCCAGGACAGTCTACAATGAGCAGTTCTTC. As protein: CASSSRTVYNEQFF.

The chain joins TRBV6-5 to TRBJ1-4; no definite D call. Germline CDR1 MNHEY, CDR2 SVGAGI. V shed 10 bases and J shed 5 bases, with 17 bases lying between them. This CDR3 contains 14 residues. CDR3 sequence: CATKPAGRNEKLFF. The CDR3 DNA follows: TGTGCCACAAAACCAGCGGGCCGGAATGAAAAACTGTTTTTT.

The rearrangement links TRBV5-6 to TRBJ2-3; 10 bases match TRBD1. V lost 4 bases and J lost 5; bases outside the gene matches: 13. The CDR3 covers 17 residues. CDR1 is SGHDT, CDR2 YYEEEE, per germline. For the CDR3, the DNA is TGTGCCAGCAGCCCGAATAAGGGACAGGGGTTTGGAGATACGCAGTATTTT. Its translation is CASSPNKGQGFGDTQYF.